The TCR beta chain described here comes from a study of T cells in localized non-small cell lung cancer (dated by TCRdb to 2018 to 2020). For the study in its entirety: T cell repertoires of 200 to 250 early-stage NSCLC patients were analyzed, with tumors being compared against uninvolved tumor-adjacent lungs. All 220 or so NSCLC patients in the cohort were treatment-naive and had localized lung tumors that were resected. The mean age of the NSCLC patients was under 70 years, with 130 or so men and 95 to 110 women.

At diagnosis, tumor, uninvolved tumor-adjacent lung and peripheral blood were collected and then preserved as a mix of FFPE and fresh-frozen material. Blood samples were analyzed as peripheral blood mononuclear cells for TCR repertoire profiling. This clone has a handful of counts. The target of this receptor is not known. The sample holds no much larger clone one base away, and base qualities are not on file. TCR beta CDR3 regions were sequenced from DNA using the immunoSEQ Assay. In the authors' own workflow: To compute T cell density, TCR beta template counts were normalized to usable DNA, which was estimated by amplifying housekeeping genes. Richness was estimated using the preseqR package, with extrapolation to 400,000 templates for PBMC samples and to 120,000 templates for tissue samples. Clonality was calculated as one minus Pielou's evenness. To identify tissue-enriched TCRs, differential abundance testing was run on productive amino-acid clonotypes with a minimum total count of 5 and an alpha of 0.1. Repertoire overlap between compartments was quantified with the Jaccard Index and Morisita Overlap Index. GLIPH grouped TCR beta CDR3s together with public tetramer-defined viral CDR3s, and a viral motif had to include at least three viral sequences and also show V-gene enrichment. The source is immuneACCESS, and TCRdb retained only in-frame sequences with V and J called. Part of the clones is not carried over; for the studies checked, unresolved V genes explain less than half of this, and the remainder is unexplained. V and J calls and clone size are those listed in that table; D and trimming were worked out from the DNA. The sample records 86,000 or so clones, just under 85% of which are singletons. The ten most abundant clones make up over 2.5% of the sample.

Study-wide findings and limitations: A median of around 50 of the top 100 tumor clones turned up in the paired uninvolved adjacent lung, and some 28 of those clones also ranked among the top 100 of that same adjacent lung. Uninvolved tumor-adjacent lung showed the highest T cell clonality, higher than tumor, which suggests more focused antigenic responses in the adjacent lung. Because multi-region sequencing of the tumors was not done, intratumor heterogeneity could not be ruled out. Since the design was exploratory, TCR variables were selected using unadjusted p-values with no false-discovery rate correction. Longer overall survival was associated with higher blood T cell density, whereas shorter survival was associated with higher adjacent-lung clonality.

The germline V gene (reference sequence) gives CDR1 as SEHNR and CDR2 as FQNEAQ. There are 15 amino acids in the CDR3, from cysteine to phenylalanine inclusive. Kept here is only the CDR3 DNA, which spans 45 bases and is read in frame from base 1. The junction shows trimming of 5 bases on V and 7 bases on J, plus 20 bases between the germline ends. The sequencing used peripheral blood, collected before any cancer treatment. The sequence derives from a man aged 40 to 70 with stage I lung adenocarcinoma. The receptor chain draws on TRBV7-9 and TRBJ1-2, with no reliable assignment of the D segment. The sequenced DNA: TGTGCCAGCAGCCCAACTGCGGGGTACGCGGGTGGCTACACCTTC. Translated, this gives CASSPTAGYAGGYTF.